These 32 T cell receptor beta chains originate from one sample sequenced in a study of human T cells and chemical hapten exposure. TCRdb re-called the RACE reads through MiXCR, storing one row per CDR3 protein. The sample carries some 350,000 distinct CDR3 sequences, 6% to 8.5% recorded once. Time point noted: patch test 1, 2 weeks after DPC sensitization. Stated treatment: therapeutic diphenylcyclopropenone sensitization with weekly scalp DPC. The starting material was whole blood, obtained in connection with sensitization to the hapten diphenylcyclopropenone (DPC). These receptors all stem from a woman under 30 with alopecia areata. Some clones in this sample may be carry-over from other donors' samples.

The sample holds many counts of this clonotype. The CDR3 DNA follows: TGTGCCAGCAGCTTTGGCAGGGTGAACTATGGCTACACCTTC. Amino acid sequence: CASSFGRVNYGYTF. This chain connects TRBV5-6 to TRBJ1-2; maybe TRBD1 (5 bases). Germline CDR1 SGHDT, CDR2 YYEEEE. The CDR3 consists of 14 residues. The V end lost 2 bases, the J end lost 2 bases, and 10 bases lay between the germline ends.

The sample holds a few counts of this clonotype. This sequence joins TRBV20-1 and TRBJ2-2; D tentatively fits TRBD1 or TRBD2 (5 bases each). CDR1 DFQATT and CDR2 SNEGSKA come from the germline V gene (reference sequence). V was trimmed by 2 bases and J by 6 bases, leaving 19 bases between them. The CDR3 loop spans 16 amino acids. The CDR3 coding sequence is TGCAGTGCTAGAAATCCTGGGACCGCCCGACCCGGGGAGCTGTTTTTT. Its translation is CSARNPGTARPGELFF.

The V and J genes are TRBV5-4 and TRBJ2-7, with TRBD2 matching 11 bases. The CDR3 runs 16 residues. Trimming at V came to 0 bases and at J to 2 bases, leaving 4 bases not matched to a gene. Germline V gene lookup returns CDR1 SGHNT and CDR2 YYREEE (reference sequence). CDR3 nucleotide sequence: TGTGCCAGCAGCTTGGGGCTAGCGGGGGGAACCTACGAGCAGTACTTC. Translated, it gives CASSLGLAGGTYEQYF.

This clonotype has ten or more counts. The V and J genes are TRBV20-1 and TRBJ1-5; 7 nucleotides line up with TRBD1. The germline gives CDR1 DFQATT, CDR2 SNEGSKA (reference sequence). V lost 0 bases to trimming and J lost 1 base; unmatched junction nucleotides: 3. The CDR3 length is 15 residues. The CDR3 nucleotides read TGCAGTGCTAGAGATAGACAGGGAAGCAATCAGCCCCAGCATTTT. It encodes CSARDRQGSNQPQHF.

This chain connects TRBV6-1 to TRBJ1-5; 9 bases fit TRBD1. Looked up from germline, CDR1 is MNHNS and CDR2 is SASEGT. The CDR3 totals 17 residues. V shed 4 bases, J shed 3 bases, and the junction held 10 bases outside the gene matches. The CDR3 protein is CASSGLIVQGANQPQHF. DNA for the CDR3: TGTGCCAGCAGTGGACTAATTGTACAGGGGGCCAATCAGCCCCAGCATTTT.

The rearrangement links TRBV6-5 to TRBJ2-3; D possibly corresponds to TRBD1 (6 bases). Trimming removed 5 bases at V and 0 bases at J, with 18 bases between. This CDR3 is 17 amino acids long. Germline V CDR1 and CDR2: MNHEY, SVGAGI. CDR3 sequence reads: CASSETTEGGSTDTQYF. CDR3 coding DNA: TGTGCCAGCAGTGAAACGACAGAAGGGGGTAGCACAGATACGCAGTATTTT.

This clonotype was observed many times. The rearrangement uses TRBV12-5 and TRBJ2-3; no definite D call. The ends were cut back, 2 bases at V and 0 bases at J, with 3 bases in the middle. The V gene's germline CDR1 is LGHNT and CDR2 FRNRAP. The length of the CDR3 is 13 residues. Here the CDR3 reads CASGLSSTDTQYF. CDR3 nucleotide sequence: TGTGCTAGTGGTTTGAGTAGCACAGATACGCAGTATTTT.

V is TRBV12-3 or TRBV12-4 and J is TRBJ1-2; no definite D call. The CDR3 runs to 13 residues. Trimming removed 2 bases from V and 4 bases from J, with 8 bases in between. CDR3 coding DNA: TGTGCCAGCAGTTTACGGTCCAGCTATGGCTACACCTTC. It is translated as CASSLRSSYGYTF.

This clonotype has only a few counts. The rearrangement joins TRBV4-2 to TRBJ2-5, with TRBD1 as a possible D gene (5 bases). Trimming left V 2 bases short and J 0 bases short, with 13 bases between. Looked up from germline, CDR1 is LGHNA and CDR2 is YNFKEQ. This CDR3 spans 16 amino acids. CDR3 in amino acids: CASSQLSQGNQETQYF. The CDR3 DNA sequence: TGTGCCAGCAGCCAACTATCCCAGGGCAACCAAGAGACCCAGTACTTC.

The chain uses TRBV6-5 and TRBJ1-6; 10 nucleotides line up with TRBD1. The CDR3 extends over 16 amino acids. Unmatched junction bases numbered 4, after V lost 6 bases and J lost 2 bases. Germline CDR1 MNHEY, CDR2 SVGAGI. DNA for the CDR3: TGTGCCAGCAGCCCGGGACAGGGGCCCTATAATTCACCCCTCCACTTT. Its protein is CASSPGQGPYNSPLHF.

The sample holds many counts of this clonotype. The chain has TRBV6-2 or TRBV6-3 and TRBJ1-2, with 9 positions matching TRBD1. Trimming at V came to 6 bases and at J to 8 bases, leaving 10 bases not matched to a gene. CDR1 MNHEY and CDR2 SVGEGT come from the germline V gene. The length of the CDR3 is 14 residues. Written as DNA, the CDR3 is TGTGCCAGCAGCCGCGTGGGGACAGGGTTCGGCTACACCTTC. Its translation is CASSRVGTGFGYTF.

This chain links TRBV29-1 with TRBJ1-1; D uncertain. Germline-derived CDR1 and CDR2 are SQVTM and ANQGSEA. The CDR3 spans 9 residues. Between the trimmed V and J ends, which lost 4 bases and 11 bases, there was a span of 8 bases. CDR3 loop: CSVANRAFF. CDR3 nucleotides: TGCAGCGTTGCCAATCGGGCTTTCTTT.

The chain links TRBV28 to TRBJ1-2; no clear D gene. Trimming removed 1 base from V and 7 bases from J, with 10 bases in between. CDR1 is MDHEN and CDR2 is SYDVKM in the germline V gene. The CDR3 totals 13 residues. CDR3 nucleotides: TGTGCCAGCAGTTTATTTGGGCCTTCTGGCTACACCTTC. Amino acids: CASSLFGPSGYTF.

This clonotype was seen only a few times. This chain connects TRBV4-3 to TRBJ1-5; no reliable D call. V shed 8 bases and J shed 1 base, with 15 bases lying between them. The CDR3 consists of 15 residues. Germline CDR1 reads LGHNA; CDR2 reads YSLEER. CDR3 DNA sequence: TGCGCCAGCGCTCAGGTTGTAGGGAGCAATCAGCCCCAGCATTTT. This translates into CASAQVVGSNQPQHF.

This clonotype appeared many times. This rearrangement joins TRBV7-2 to TRBJ1-6; D ambiguous. V lost 1 base to trimming and J lost 1 base, with 8 bases between them. Germline V CDR1 and CDR2: SGHTA, FQGNSA. The CDR3 is 16 residues long. The CDR3 nucleotides read TGTGCCAGCAGCTTAGTGTGGCTTTCCTATAATTCACCCCTCCACTTT. Its protein is CASSLVWLSYNSPLHF.

This clonotype was detected ten times or more. The V and J genes are TRBV5-1 and TRBJ2-7, with D perhaps TRBD2 (5 bases). CDR1 and CDR2 (germline): SGHRS, YFSETQ. V lost 3 bases and J lost 3, with 10 bases in between. The CDR3 totals 13 residues. The DNA for the CDR3 is TGCGCCAGCAGCTACTCCGGGATCTACGAGCAGTACTTC. Amino acids: CASSYSGIYEQYF.

The V and J genes are TRBV4-2 and TRBJ2-3, with TRBD2 matching 8 bases. CDR1 LGHNA and CDR2 YNFKEQ come from the germline V gene. The V segment lost 0 bases and the J segment 3 bases; nucleotides outside the gene matches: 8. The CDR3 length is 17 residues. The CDR3 loop reads CASSQEGRGGPTDTQYF. CDR3 sequence (DNA): TGTGCCAGCAGCCAAGAAGGTCGGGGGGGCCCGACAGATACGCAGTATTTT.

A few counts support this clonotype. This sequence joins TRBV7-9 and TRBJ2-2; a possible D gene is TRBD1 (6 bases). V was trimmed by 5 bases and J by 5 bases, leaving 18 bases between them. Germline-derived CDR1 and CDR2 are SEHNR and FQNEAQ (reference sequence). This CDR3 region has 16 residues. Here the CDR3 reads CASSERDRSGTGELFF. For the CDR3, the DNA is TGTGCCAGCAGCGAACGTGACAGGTCGGGGACCGGGGAGCTGTTTTTT.

The genes are TRBV9 and TRBJ1-6, with D unclear. Trimming shortened V by 3 bases and J by 4 bases, and 11 bases separated the two germline ends. CDR3 length: 15 residues. CDR1 is SGDLS and CDR2 is YYNGEE in the germline V gene. The CDR3 loop is CASSEGPPYNSPLHF. The CDR3 bases are TGTGCCAGCAGCGAAGGGCCTCCTTATAATTCACCCCTCCACTTT.

This sequence joins TRBV29-1 and TRBJ1-2, with unresolved D. The CDR3 runs 13 residues. Germline assignment: CDR1 SQVTM and CDR2 ANQGSEA. The germline V and J ends were trimmed by 4 bases and 3 bases, with 12 bases remaining between them. CDR3 nucleotide sequence: TGCAGCGTTGGAGCGGGTGAAGACTATGGCTACACCTTC. Its protein product is CSVGAGEDYGYTF.

The chain has TRBV12-3 or TRBV12-4 and TRBJ2-7; TRBD2 might be the D (5 bases). The CDR3 has 15 residues. Trimming stripped 4 bases from V and 2 bases from J, with 15 bases between. CDR3 amino acids: CASSSPAGTAYEQYF. In nucleotides, the CDR3 is TGTGCCAGCAGTTCCCCCGCGGGTACCGCCTACGAGCAGTACTTC.

There are a few counts of this clonotype. The chain is built from TRBV6-1 and TRBJ1-5, with TRBD1 identical over 7 bases. Germline CDR1 is MNHNS and CDR2 is SASEGT. This CDR3 region has 16 residues. V trimming: 4 bases; J trimming: 0 bases; junction bases outside the gene matches: 6. The CDR3 nucleotides are TGTGCCAGCAGTGCGGGACAGCTTTATAGCAATCAGCCCCAGCATTTT. This gives the protein CASSAGQLYSNQPQHF.

The chain recombines TRBV7-9 with TRBJ1-6; D is perhaps TRBD1 (5 bases). CDR3 size: 17 residues. The V end was cut by 4 bases, the J end by 6 bases, with 19 bases between. In germline, CDR1 is SEHNR, CDR2 FQNEAQ (reference sequence). CDR3 in amino acids: CASSYSRGDSANSPLHF. CDR3 sequence (DNA): TGTGCCAGCAGCTACTCCCGGGGGGACTCCGCTAATTCACCCCTCCACTTT.

This clonotype was counted many times. The chain joins TRBV7-2 to TRBJ2-7; the D gene is possibly TRBD2 (5 bases). The CDR3 has 13 amino acids. Germline V CDR1 and CDR2: SGHTA, FQGNSA. The V end lost 3 bases, the J end lost 3 bases, and 9 bases lay between the germline ends. CDR3 amino acids: CASSFTGNYEQYF. The DNA of the CDR3 is TGTGCCAGCAGCTTTACCGGGAACTACGAGCAGTACTTC.

This sequence joins TRBV16 and TRBJ1-2, with TRBD1 matching 7 bases. This CDR3 has 17 amino acids. Germline V gene sequence: CDR1 KGHSY, CDR2 FQNENV. The trim removed 0 bases at V and 1 base at J, leaving 8 bases unmatched. CDR3 residues: CASSQSGLDRINYGYTF. CDR3 DNA sequence: TGTGCCAGCAGCCAATCGGGCCTGGACAGGATTAACTATGGCTACACCTTC.

This clonotype was picked up many times. This sequence joins TRBV6-2 or TRBV6-3 and TRBJ1-2, with D possibly matching TRBD1 (5 bases). Trimming pared 5 bases from V and 0 bases from J, leaving 10 bases between. The germline V gene has CDR1 MNHEY and CDR2 SVGEGT. This CDR3 comprises 14 residues. The CDR3 sequence: CASSLDRTNYGYTF. CDR3 coding DNA: TGTGCCAGCAGTCTCGACAGAACTAACTATGGCTACACCTTC.

The gene calls are TRBV15 and TRBJ1-2; D uncertain. The CDR3 is 15 residues long. The germline V gene has CDR1 LNHNV and CDR2 YYDKDF (reference sequence). V was cut by 0 bases and J by 2 bases, with 10 bases left in between. The CDR3 region is CATSRDTRNNYGYTF. In nucleotides, the CDR3 is TGTGCCACCAGCAGAGATACCCGAAACAACTATGGCTACACCTTC.

This clonotype came up a few times. The chain uses TRBV5-1 and TRBJ2-3, with 9 positions matching TRBD2. V dropped 4 bases and J dropped 6; count of bases not matched to a gene: 6. The CDR3 sequence is 14 residues long. Germline lookup yields CDR1 SGHRS and CDR2 YFSETQ. CDR3 DNA: TGCGCCAGCAGCATAGCGGGGGCTGCCGATACGCAGTATTTT. Protein: CASSIAGAADTQYF. Filled out from reference TRBV5-1 and TRBJ2-3, the complete variable domain reads KAGVTQTPRYLIKTRGQQVTLSCSPISGHRSVSWYQQTPGQGLQFLFEYFSETQRNKGNFPGRFSGRQFSNSRSEMNVSTLELGDSALYLCASSIAGAADTQYFGPGTRLTVL.

This clonotype was detected only a few times. The chain employs TRBV20-1 and TRBJ2-2, with no clear D. CDR3 length: 11 residues. Trimming stripped 0 bases from V and 6 bases from J, with 2 bases between. Looked up from germline, CDR1 is DFQATT and CDR2 is SNEGSKA (reference sequence). The CDR3 here is CSARESGELFF. The CDR3 DNA reads as TGCAGTGCTAGAGAATCCGGGGAGCTGTTTTTT.

This clonotype has at least ten counts. The gene calls are TRBV20-1 and TRBJ1-5; 10 nucleotides agree with TRBD1. V lost 3 bases, J lost 5 bases, and 13 bases stayed unmatched. CDR1 is DFQATT, CDR2 SNEGSKA, per germline (reference sequence). The CDR3 has 17 residues. CDR3 in amino acids: CSASAVRQGAQDQPQHF. The DNA of the CDR3 is TGCAGTGCTAGCGCGGTTAGACAGGGGGCTCAGGATCAGCCCCAGCATTTT.

This chain joins TRBV29-1 and TRBJ1-3; D gene ambiguous. V was pared by 1 base and J by 8 bases, with 6 bases between. The CDR3 has 11 residues. CDR1 is SQVTM and CDR2 is ANQGSEA in the germline V gene. In nucleotides, the CDR3 is TGCAGCGTTGAAGTTATCGACACCATATATTTT. This sequence encodes CSVEVIDTIYF.

The V and J genes are TRBV20-1 and TRBJ1-1; TRBD1 matches at 8 bases. Unmatched junction bases numbered 6, after V lost 6 bases and J lost 3 bases. Per germline, CDR1 DFQATT and CDR2 SNEGSKA (reference sequence). The CDR3 sequence is 13 residues long. The CDR3 region has the DNA TGCAGTGCGGTCACAGGGGGGTACACTGAAGCTTTCTTT. It yields the protein CSAVTGGYTEAFF.